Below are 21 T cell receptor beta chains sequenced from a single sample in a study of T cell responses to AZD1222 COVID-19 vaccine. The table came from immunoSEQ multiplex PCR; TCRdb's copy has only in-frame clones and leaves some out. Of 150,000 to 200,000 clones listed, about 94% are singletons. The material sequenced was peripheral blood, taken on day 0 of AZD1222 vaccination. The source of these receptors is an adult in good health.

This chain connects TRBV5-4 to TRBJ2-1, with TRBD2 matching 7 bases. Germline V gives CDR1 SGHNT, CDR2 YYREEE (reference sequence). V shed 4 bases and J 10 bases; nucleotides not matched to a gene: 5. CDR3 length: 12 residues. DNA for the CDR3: TGTGCCAGCAGCCCGGGACTAAGGGAGCAGTTCTTC. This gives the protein CASSPGLREQFF.

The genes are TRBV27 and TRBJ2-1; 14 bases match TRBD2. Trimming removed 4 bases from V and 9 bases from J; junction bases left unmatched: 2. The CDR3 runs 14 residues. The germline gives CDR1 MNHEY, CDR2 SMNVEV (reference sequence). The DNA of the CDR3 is TGTGCCAGCAGTTCCGGACTAGCGGGGGGTGAGCAGTTCTTC. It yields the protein CASSSGLAGGEQFF.

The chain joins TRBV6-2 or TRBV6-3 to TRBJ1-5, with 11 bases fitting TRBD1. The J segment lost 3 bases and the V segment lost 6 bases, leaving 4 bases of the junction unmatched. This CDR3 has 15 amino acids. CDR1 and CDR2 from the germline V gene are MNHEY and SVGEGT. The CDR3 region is CASSRGQGANQPQHF. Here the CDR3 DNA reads TGTGCCAGCAGCCGCGGACAGGGGGCCAATCAGCCCCAGCATTTT.

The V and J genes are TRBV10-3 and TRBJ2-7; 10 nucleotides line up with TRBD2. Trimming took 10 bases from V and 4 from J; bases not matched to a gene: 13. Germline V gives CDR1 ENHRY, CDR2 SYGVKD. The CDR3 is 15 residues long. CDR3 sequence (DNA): TGTGCCAGTACCCCCCTAGCGGGGGACCTATACGAGCAGTACTTC. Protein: CASTPLAGDLYEQYF.

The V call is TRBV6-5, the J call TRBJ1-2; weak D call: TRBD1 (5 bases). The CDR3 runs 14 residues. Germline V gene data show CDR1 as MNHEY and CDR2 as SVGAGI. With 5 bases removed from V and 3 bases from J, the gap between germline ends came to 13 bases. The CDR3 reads CASSPGRVDYGYTF. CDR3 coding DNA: TGTGCCAGCAGTCCGGGACGGGTGGACTATGGCTACACCTTC.

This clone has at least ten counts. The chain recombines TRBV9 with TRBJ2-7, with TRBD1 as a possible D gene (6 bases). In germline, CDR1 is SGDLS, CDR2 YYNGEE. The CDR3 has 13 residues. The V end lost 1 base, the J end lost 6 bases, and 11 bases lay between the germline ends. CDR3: CASSVKTGGEQYF. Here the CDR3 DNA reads TGTGCCAGCAGCGTAAAGACAGGTGGCGAGCAGTACTTC.

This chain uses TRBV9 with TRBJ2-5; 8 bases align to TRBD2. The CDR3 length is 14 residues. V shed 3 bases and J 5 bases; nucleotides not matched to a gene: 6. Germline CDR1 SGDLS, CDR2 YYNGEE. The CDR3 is CASSGAGAGETQYF. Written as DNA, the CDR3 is TGTGCCAGCAGCGGAGCGGGAGCTGGTGAGACCCAGTACTTC.

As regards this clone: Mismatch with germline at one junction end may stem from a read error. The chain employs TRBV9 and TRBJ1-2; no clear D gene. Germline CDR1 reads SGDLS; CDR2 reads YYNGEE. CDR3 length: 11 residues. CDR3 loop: CASSVGGYYGF. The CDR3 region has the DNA TGTGCCAGCAGCGTAGGTGGGTATTATGGCTTC.

The CDR3 region is CASSLWPGSDPNQPQHF. For the CDR3, the DNA is TGTGCCAGCAGCTTGTGGCCGGGCTCAGACCCCAATCAGCCCCAGCATTTT. The chain couples TRBV5-4 to TRBJ1-5; D is unclear. The CDR3 contains 17 residues. Deletions cut 1 base from V and 3 bases from J, with 17 bases between. CDR1 is SGHNT and CDR2 is YYREEE in the germline V gene (reference sequence).

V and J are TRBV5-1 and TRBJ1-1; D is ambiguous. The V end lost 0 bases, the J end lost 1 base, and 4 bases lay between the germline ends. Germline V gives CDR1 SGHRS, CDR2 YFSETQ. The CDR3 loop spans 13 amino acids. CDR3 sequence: CASSLEWNTEAFF. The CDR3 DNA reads TGCGCCAGCAGCTTGGAATGGAACACTGAAGCTTTCTTT.

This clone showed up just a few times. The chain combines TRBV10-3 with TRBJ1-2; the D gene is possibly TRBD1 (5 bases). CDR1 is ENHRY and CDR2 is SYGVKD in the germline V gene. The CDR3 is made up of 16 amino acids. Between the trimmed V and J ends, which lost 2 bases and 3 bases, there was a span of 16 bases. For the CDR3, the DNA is TGTGCCATCAGTGAGCTATCCCAGGGATGGGACTATGGCTACACCTTC. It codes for CAISELSQGWDYGYTF.

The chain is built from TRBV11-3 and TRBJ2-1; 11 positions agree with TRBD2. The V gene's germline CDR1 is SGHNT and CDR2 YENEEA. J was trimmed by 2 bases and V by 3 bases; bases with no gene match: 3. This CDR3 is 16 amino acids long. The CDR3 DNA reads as TGTGCCAGCAGCTTTACTAGCGGGAGTCCCTACAATGAGCAGTTCTTC. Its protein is CASSFTSGSPYNEQFF.

The CDR3 DNA reads TGCGCCAGCAGCCAAGATAGAAATGGAGATCAGCCCCAGCATTTT. Its protein is CASSQDRNGDQPQHF. The chain recombines TRBV4-3 with TRBJ1-5, with no clear D. CDR1 and CDR2 from the germline V gene are LGHNA and YSLEER. The length of the CDR3 is 15 residues. The V end lost 0 bases, the J end lost 5 bases, and 11 bases lay between the germline ends.

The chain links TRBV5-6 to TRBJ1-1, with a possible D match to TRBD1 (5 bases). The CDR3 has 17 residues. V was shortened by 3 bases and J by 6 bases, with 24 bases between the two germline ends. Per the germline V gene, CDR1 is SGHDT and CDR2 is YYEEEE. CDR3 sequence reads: CASSSNVPTPRASEAFF. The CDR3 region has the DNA TGTGCCAGCAGCTCGAACGTCCCCACACCCAGGGCGTCTGAAGCTTTCTTT.

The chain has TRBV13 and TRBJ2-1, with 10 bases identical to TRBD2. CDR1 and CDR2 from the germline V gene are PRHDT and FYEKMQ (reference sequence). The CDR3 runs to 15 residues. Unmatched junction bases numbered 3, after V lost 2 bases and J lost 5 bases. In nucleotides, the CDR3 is TGTGCCAGCAGCTTATGGACTAGCGGCCACAATGAGCAGTTCTTC. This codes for CASSLWTSGHNEQFF.

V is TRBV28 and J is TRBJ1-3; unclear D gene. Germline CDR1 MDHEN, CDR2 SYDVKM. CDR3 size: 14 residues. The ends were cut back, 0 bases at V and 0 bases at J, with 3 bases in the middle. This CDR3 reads CASSLWDSGNTIYF. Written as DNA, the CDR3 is TGTGCCAGCAGTTTATGGGACTCTGGAAACACCATATATTTT.

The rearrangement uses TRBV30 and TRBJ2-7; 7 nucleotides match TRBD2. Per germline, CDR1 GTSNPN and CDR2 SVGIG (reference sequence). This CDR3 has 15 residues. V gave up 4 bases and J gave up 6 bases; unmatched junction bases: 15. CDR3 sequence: CAWKPGGRVYGEQYF. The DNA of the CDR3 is TGTGCCTGGAAGCCTGGGGGGAGGGTGTATGGCGAGCAGTACTTC.

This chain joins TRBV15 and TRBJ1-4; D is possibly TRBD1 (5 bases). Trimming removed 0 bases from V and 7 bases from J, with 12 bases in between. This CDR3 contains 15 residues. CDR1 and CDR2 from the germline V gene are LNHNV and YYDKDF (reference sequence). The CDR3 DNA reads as TGTGCCACCAGCAGAGATGGAGGGGTTCTTGAAAAACTGTTTTTT. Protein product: CATSRDGGVLEKLFF.

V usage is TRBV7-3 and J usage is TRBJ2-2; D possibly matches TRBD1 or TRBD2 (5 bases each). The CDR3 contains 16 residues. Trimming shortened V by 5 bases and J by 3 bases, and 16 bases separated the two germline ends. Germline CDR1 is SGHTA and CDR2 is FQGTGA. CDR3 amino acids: CASSPIRGPYTGELFF. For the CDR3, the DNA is TGTGCCAGCAGCCCAATTAGGGGACCGTACACCGGGGAGCTGTTTTTT.

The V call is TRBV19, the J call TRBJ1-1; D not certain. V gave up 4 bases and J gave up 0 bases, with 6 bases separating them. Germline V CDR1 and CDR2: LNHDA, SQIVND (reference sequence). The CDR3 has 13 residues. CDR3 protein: CASSTHMNTEAFF. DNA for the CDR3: TGTGCCAGTAGTACACACATGAACACTGAAGCTTTCTTT.

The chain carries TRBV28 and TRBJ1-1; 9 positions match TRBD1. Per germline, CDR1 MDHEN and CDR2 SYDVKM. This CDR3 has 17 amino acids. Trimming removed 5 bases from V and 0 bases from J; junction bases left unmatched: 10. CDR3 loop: CASSPGQGWGLNTEAFF. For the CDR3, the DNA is TGTGCCAGCAGTCCGGGACAGGGATGGGGATTGAACACTGAAGCTTTCTTT.